This T cell receptor (beta chain) was profiled in a study of tumor-infiltrating lymphocytes in primary liver carcinoma. With 400 to 550 ng total RNA as template and a constant-region primer, TCR beta cDNA was made. Three nested multiplex PCR rounds of slightly modified ARM-PCR generated TCR beta libraries. Use of TRBV1-TRBV30 forward primers with a C-beta reverse primer characterized the first two PCR rounds, which lasted about 10 cycles each. TCRdb re-analysed the multiplex PCR reads in MiXCR, keeping a single row per CDR3 protein. The table lists 95,000 to 150,000 distinct CDR3 sequences, 50% to 65% of them singletons, with approximately 9.9% in the top ten. The tissue used was unsorted bulk material of roughly 17-34 mg. RNA and DNA were co-extracted from it with the AllPrep DNA/RNA mini kit. As to this clonotype: One junction end does not reproduce the germline sequence, and a read error may be involved.

Germline CDR1 LGHNT, CDR2 FRNRAP. The CDR3 is 14 residues long. The specimen was liver tumor tissue from sampling region 1. Subset here: tumor region T1, superior pole. The TCR was taken from a woman aged 60 to 75 with primary liver carcinoma and hepatitis B virus infection. V usage is TRBV12-5 and J usage is TRBJ2-5, with D possibly TRBD2 on 5 matching bases. The CDR3 DNA reads as TGTGCTAGTTCTCAACCGGGCCACGGGGAGACCCAATACTTC. It codes for CASSQPGHGETQYF.